Listed below are T cell receptor beta chains from one sample, sequenced in a study of control samples from healthy donors and cancer patients. Repertoires were generated with immunoSEQ multiplex PCR, while TCRdb's copy carries only in-frame clones and drops some. The sample shows some 80,000 clones, 85% to 95% of them seen only once. The source material was blood. Receptors originate from a woman aged 55-70 years in good health. CDR3s include the opening cysteine and the closing phenylalanine or tryptophan. A D gene is named only where the DNA matches it firmly. The size field is filled for only some rows; it gives once, few, many or a size class.

TRBV6-6	-	TRBJ2-7	-	TGTGCCAGCAGCACTATCGCCGGACTCTACGAGCAGTACTTC	CASSTIAGLYEQYF
TRBV4-3	-	TRBJ2-1	TRBD1	TGCGCCAGCAGCCTAACGGGACAGGGATACAATGAGCAGTTCTTC	CASSLTGQGYNEQFF
TRBV18	-	TRBJ1-4	-	TGTGCCAGCTCACCATCGGGGATAACTAATGAAAAACTGTTTTTT	CASSPSGITNEKLFF
TRBV7-3	once	TRBJ2-7	-	TGTGCCAGCAGCCCCGGGACGGATAGCTCCTACGAGCAGTACTTC	CASSPGTDSSYEQYF
TRBV9	-	TRBJ2-3	-	TGTGCCAGCAGCGTAGCTACTGGGGGAGATACGCAGTATTTT	CASSVATGGDTQYF
TRBV6-2/TRBV6-3	-	TRBJ2-7	TRBD1	TGTGCCAGCAGTCGAGCCGGGACAGGCCTACACGAGCAGTACTTC	CASSRAGTGLHEQYF
TRBV5-1	-	TRBJ1-4	-	TGCGCCAGCAGCTTGGATCTAGGGCTGGGTGAAAAACTGTTTTTT	CASSLDLGLGEKLFF
TRBV9	-	TRBJ1-2	-	TGTGCCAGCAGCGAGGGGCTCGGGGGGTCCTATGGCTACACCTTC	CASSEGLGGSYGYTF
TRBV5-1	-	TRBJ2-7	-	TGCGCCAGCAGCAGGGATTCAGGGCCTGGGTCCTACGAGCAGTACTTC	CASSRDSGPGSYEQYF
TRBV21-1	-	TRBJ2-7	-	TGTGCCAGCCCTCTGGGGGGGCTCACTAAAAGGCGGTCTAGCGAGCAGTACTTC	CASPLGGLTKRRSSEQYF
TRBV6-5	-	TRBJ1-5	TRBD1	TGTGCCAGCGCCATAAACAGGGGAAGTCAGCCCCAGCATTTT	CASAINRGSQPQHF
TRBV5-1	-	TRBJ1-2	TRBD1	TGCGCCAGCAGCTTTGGATGGGACAGGACTAACTATGGCTACACCTTC	CASSFGWDRTNYGYTF
TRBV9	-	TRBJ2-7	-	TGTGCCAGCAGCGTAGACGGTACCTACGAGCAGTACTTC	CASSVDGTYEQYF
TRBV19	-	TRBJ2-5	TRBD2	TGTGCCAGTAGTTCCGGGACTAGCGGGAGTCGGGAGACCCAGTACTTC	CASSSGTSGSRETQYF
TRBV15	-	TRBJ1-1	-	TGTGCCACCAGCAGAGATGGCCGTCCTGAAGCTTTCTTT	CATSRDGRPEAFF
TRBV11-2	-	TRBJ2-2	-	TGTGCCAGCAGTGGGCTACAATCCGGGGAGCTGTTTTTT	CASSGLQSGELFF
TRBV29-1	-	TRBJ2-3	TRBD2	TGCAGCGACGGACTAGCGGGAGATACGCAGTATTTT	CSDGLAGDTQYF
TRBV4-1	-	TRBJ1-6	TRBD1	TGCGCCAGCAGCCAACTACCGGGACAGGGTGTCTCACCCCTCCACTTT	CASSQLPGQGVSPLHF
TRBV28	-	TRBJ1-1	-	TGTGCCAGCAGTTTGGCAGGGACAGCTTTCTTT	CASSLAGTAFF
TRBV7-9	-	TRBJ2-6	TRBD1	TGTGCCAGCAGCTTAGGGTGGGGACAGGGGGCAGTCGGGGCCAACGTCCTGACTTTC	CASSLGWGQGAVGANVLTF
TRBV28	-	TRBJ2-6	-	TGTGCCAGCAGTTTACTCCTCTCTGGGGCCAACGTCCTGACTTTC	CASSLLLSGANVLTF
TRBV9	once	TRBJ2-3	-	TGTGCCAGCAGCGTTAACAGCCCCAGCACAGATACGCAGTATTTT	CASSVNSPSTDTQYF
TRBV19	-	TRBJ2-1	-	TGTGCCAGTAGTATAGATAGGGCAGGGACTGAGCAGTTCTTC	CASSIDRAGTEQFF
TRBV28	-	TRBJ1-5	-	TGTGCCAGCACCCTAGAGGGGACGGACCTTTATCAGCCCCAGCATTTT	CASTLEGTDLYQPQHF
TRBV5-4	-	TRBJ2-6	TRBD1	TGTGCCAGCAGCTCGGACAGGGCGGCTGGGGCCAACGTCCTGACTTTC	CASSSDRAAGANVLTF
TRBV28	-	TRBJ2-7	-	TGTGCCAGCAGTCTCCCGGCAACCTACGAGCAGTACTTC	CASSLPATYEQYF
TRBV4-1	-	TRBJ1-1	-	TGCGCCAGCAGCCAAGATCGGGCGGGCTTGAGCGCTGAAGCTTTCTTT	CASSQDRAGLSAEAFF
TRBV28	-	TRBJ1-6	-	TGTGCCAGCAGTTTAGGGCAGAGCTCCTATAATTCACCCCTCCACTTT	CASSLGQSSYNSPLHF
TRBV27	-	TRBJ2-2	-	TGTGCCAGCAGTCAAACCGGGACACTGCCCACCGGGGAGCTGTTTTTT	CASSQTGTLPTGELFF
TRBV3-1/TRBV3-2	-	TRBJ2-5	TRBD2	TGTGCCAGCAGCCAAGGTTGGGCTAGCGGGAGGAATAAGAGAGTCCAGTACTTC	CASSQGWASGRNKRVQYF
TRBV4-2	once	TRBJ2-5	-	TGTGCCAGCAGCCAAGTTGCCAGGGGCGCGAGACAAGAGACCCAGTACTTC	CASSQVARGARQETQYF
TRBV19	-	TRBJ2-1	-	TGTGCCAGTAGTAGCGTACTAGCCGAGGATTACAATGAGCAGTTCTTC	CASSSVLAEDYNEQFF
TRBV7-2	-	TRBJ1-5	TRBD1	TGTGCCAGCAGCTGGGGACAGGGTGGCAATCAGCCCCAGCATTTT	CASSWGQGGNQPQHF
TRBV6-5	-	TRBJ2-5	-	TGTGCCAGCAGCTATGGACACTTCCAAGAGACCCAGTACTTC	CASSYGHFQETQYF
TRBV18	-	TRBJ2-5	TRBD1	TGTGCCAGCTCACCTAACAGGGGCCCAGAGACCCAGTACTTC	CASSPNRGPETQYF
TRBV28	-	TRBJ1-4	TRBD1	TGTGCCAGCAGCCCCGGGACAGGGGGCGGTGAAAAACTGTTTTTT	CASSPGTGGGEKLFF
TRBV28	-	TRBJ1-6	-	TGTGCCAGCAGTCCGGCAGGACTTAAGTCACCCCTCCACTTT	CASSPAGLKSPLHF
TRBV5-1	-	TRBJ2-1	TRBD2	TGCGCCAGCAGCACGGGGACTAGCGCGAGAATTAGCTCCTACAATGAGCAGTTCTTC	CASSTGTSARISSYNEQFF
TRBV5-4	-	TRBJ2-7	-	TGTGCCAGCAGCTTGGGAGTGACTCAACCCTACGAGCAGTACTTC	CASSLGVTQPYEQYF
TRBV30	-	TRBJ2-1	-	TGTGCCTGGTCGACCCAGGTCCGTGAGCAGTTCTTC	CAWSTQVREQFF
TRBV2	-	TRBJ2-3	-	TGTGCCAGCAGTGAGGGCAGCACAGATACGCAGTATTTT	CASSEGSTDTQYF
TRBV7-2	-	TRBJ1-5	-	TGTGCCAGCAGCTCCTATAATCAGCCCCAGCATTTT	CASSSYNQPQHF
TRBV6-6	-	TRBJ2-1	-	TGTGCCAGCAGTAGTAAACCCAAGGGGACCTACAATGAGCAGTTCTTC	CASSSKPKGTYNEQFF
TRBV28	-	TRBJ2-1	-	TGTGCCAGCAGTTTATTGCTAGAAATTGGTAATGAGCAGTTCTTC	CASSLLLEIGNEQFF
TRBV2	once	TRBJ2-1	TRBD2	TGTGCCAGCAGTGATCCCGGACTAGCGGGAACCTACAATGAGCAGTTCTTC	CASSDPGLAGTYNEQFF
TRBV5-8	-	TRBJ1-5	-	TGTGCCAGCAGCTTGGCTGGGACTCAGCCCCAGCATTTT	CASSLAGTQPQHF
TRBV6-5	-	TRBJ1-2	-	TGTGCCAGCAGGTTTAACTATGGCTACACCTTC	CASRFNYGYTF
TRBV2	once	TRBJ2-7	-	TGTGCCAGCAGTGAATTGGAAGGGTTTTCCGAGCAGTACTTC	CASSELEGFSEQYF
TRBV28	-	TRBJ2-7	TRBD1	TGTGCCAGCAGTTTACCCGGGACAGGGACCTACGAGCAGTACTTC	CASSLPGTGTYEQYF
TRBV7-9	-	TRBJ2-1	-	TGTGCCAGCATCCCCTACAATGAGCAGTTCTTC	CASIPYNEQFF
TRBV6-5	-	TRBJ1-1	-	TGTGCCAGCAGTTGGTCGACGGAGAACACTGAAGCTTTCTTT	CASSWSTENTEAFF
TRBV27	-	TRBJ2-1	TRBD2	TGTGCCAGCAGTCTACTTAGCGGGATAACCTACAATGAGCAGTTCTTC	CASSLLSGITYNEQFF
TRBV4-1	-	TRBJ2-2	-	TGCGCCAGCAGCCACGCTAACACCGGGGAGCTGTTTTTT	CASSHANTGELFF
TRBV7-7	-	TRBJ2-5	-	TGTGCTAGCAGCTTAGCATATTCGGTCGGAGAAGAGACCCAGTACTTC	CASSLAYSVGEETQYF
TRBV27	-	TRBJ1-1	-	TGTGCCAGCAGCCCCCTCAGAAGTCTCTACACTGAAGCTTTCTTT	CASSPLRSLYTEAFF
TRBV7-8	-	TRBJ1-5	-	TGTGCCAGCAGCTTACAGGGGTCGCCCCAGCATTTT	CASSLQGSPQHF
TRBV28	-	TRBJ1-6	-	TGTGCCAGCAGCGGCGGATGGGATAATTCACCCCTCCACTTT	CASSGGWDNSPLHF
TRBV29-1	-	TRBJ2-1	TRBD2	TGCAGCGCAGTCGGACTAGCGGGAGTTGCTGAGCAGTTCTTC	CSAVGLAGVAEQFF
TRBV19	-	TRBJ2-7	-	TGTGCCAGTAAAAGGACCGAGAGCTCATGGGGGCAGTACTTC	CASKRTESSWGQYF
TRBV11-3	-	TRBJ2-7	-	TGTGCCAGCAGCTCTAGTTATTCCTACGAGCAGTACTTC	CASSSSYSYEQYF